The entry below describes one T cell receptor beta chain. This clonotype showed up just a few times. Its antigen has not been determined. The input lacks base qualities; no much larger clone sits a single base away. Ficoll-Paque density gradient centrifugation was the method used to isolate PBMCs. This sample is drawn from a study of T-cell memory formation after mild COVID-19 (dated by TCRdb to 2020 to 2023). Study-wide context: Most TCR sequence clusters were specific to one of the two donors. In two donors, T-cell clones that expanded and contracted after mild COVID-19 were followed by sequencing TCRalpha and TCRbeta repertoires longitudinally. Two young, previously healthy adult volunteers made up the cohort, one male and one female. The investigation overall reported the following: The detection of some responding clones in pre-infection memory suggests that pre-existing cross-reactive memory T cells joined the SARS-CoV-2 response. The second-wave clones that peaked on day 37 were not confirmed to be SARS-CoV-2 specific. Contracting CD4+ clones were found mainly in CM and EM memory subsets, while CD8+ clones were enriched in EMRA. From day 15 to 85, contracting clones showed balanced CD4/CD8 phenotypes, whereas a second wave of clones that expanded from day 15 to 37 leaned towards CD4+. Only two mild cases were covered in the study, and larger cohorts including severe cases with pre-infection samples were considered necessary.

V ends up 4 bases short and J 1 base short, with an unmatched junction base count of 18. Taken from the germline V gene, the CDR1 and CDR2 loops are SQVTM and ANQGSEA. From the cysteine through the phenylalanine, the CDR3 covers 20 amino acids. Only the CDR3 DNA stays, 60 bases, in frame from base 1. The instrument given in TCRdb is Illumina NovaSeq 6000. TCRalpha and TCRbeta cDNA libraries were constructed by 5'RACE with constant-segment primers, with sample barcodes and unique molecular identifiers being introduced. RNA was extracted from every sample with Trizol reagent. Libraries were amplified in two PCR steps, with a second sample barcode and Illumina TruSeq adapters added in the second step. The libraries were sequenced on an Illumina NovaSeq using 2 x 150 bp paired-end reads. In the authors' own workflow: With migec v1.2.7, reads were demultiplexed and then collapsed into UMI-guided consensus sequences. With mixcr v2.1.11, UMI consensuses were aligned to TRA and TRB V and J templates and assembled into clonotypes. Expanded or contracted clonotypes were those called significant by both edgeR and NoisET, with noise models trained on biological replicates. For edgeR calls, the thresholds were a false discovery rate-adjusted p below 0.01 and a log2 fold-change of 1. PCA with hierarchical clustering of max-normalized trajectories of the 1000 most abundant clonotypes was used as exploratory dynamics analysis. The CD4 or CD8 phenotype of responding clones was assigned using the separately sequenced CD4+ and CD8+ repertoires. TCRdb trimmed public reads at Q25 via fastp, called clones via MiXCR and kept in-frame beta chains. Each record represents a unique CDR3 protein, reported with the most common genes and DNA among its rows. The V and J calls shown here were made by TCRdb, not taken from the authors' results. This sample lists around 200,000 distinct CDR3 sequences; 27% were detected once. Of the sample, about an eighth falls within the top ten clones.

Sequences were obtained from PBMCs or a T cell subset sorted from them (not recorded which). This sequence was found in an adult woman who had mild COVID-19 (a few samples of this study predate the infection). The sample titles of this study are shuffled in the database, so cell type and time point are left out; the donor was told from shared clones. The receptor chain draws on TRBV29-1 and TRBJ2-3, with 12 central nucleotides matching TRBD2. The CDR3 sequence is CSVASGRARELFLGTDTQYF. Here is the DNA: TGCAGCGTTGCTAGCGGGAGGGCCAGGGAGCTATTTTTGGGCACAGATACGCAGTATTTT.